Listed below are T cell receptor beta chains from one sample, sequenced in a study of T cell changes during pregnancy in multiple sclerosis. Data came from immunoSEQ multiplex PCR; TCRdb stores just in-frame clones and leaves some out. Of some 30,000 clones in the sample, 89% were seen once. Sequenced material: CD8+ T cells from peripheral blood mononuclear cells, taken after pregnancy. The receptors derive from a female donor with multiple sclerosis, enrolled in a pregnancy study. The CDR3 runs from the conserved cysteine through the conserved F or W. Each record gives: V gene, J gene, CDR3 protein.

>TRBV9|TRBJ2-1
CASSDWTSGTYNEQFF
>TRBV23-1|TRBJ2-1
CASNLPASRDLYNEQFF
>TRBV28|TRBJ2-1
CASSPGLAGGPFYNEQFF
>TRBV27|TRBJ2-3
CASSSLAGGADTQYF
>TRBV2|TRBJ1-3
CASSRDRGKMWNTIYF
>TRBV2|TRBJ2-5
CASTLAGGPGTQYF
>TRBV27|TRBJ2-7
CASSLGGEQYF
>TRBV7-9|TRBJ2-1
CASSKRQGPYNEQFF
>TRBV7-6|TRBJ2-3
CASSLVPSGSTDTQYF
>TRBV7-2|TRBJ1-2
CASSLVKTRTSYGYTF
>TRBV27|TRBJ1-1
CASSTGFWTEAFF
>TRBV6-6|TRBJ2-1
CASSPSAGSYNEQFF
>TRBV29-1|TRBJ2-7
CSVTTGTSYEQYF
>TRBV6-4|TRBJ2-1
CASSGSREAGEQFF
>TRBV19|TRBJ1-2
CASSDPEDKSGYTF
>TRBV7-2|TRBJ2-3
CASSPVTPDTQYF
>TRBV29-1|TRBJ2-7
CSVALAFSYEQYF
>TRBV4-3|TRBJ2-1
CASSQDHRDNNEQFF
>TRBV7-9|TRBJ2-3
CASSRSLAGDGADTQYF
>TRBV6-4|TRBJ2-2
CASSDLGLAGVGNTGELFF
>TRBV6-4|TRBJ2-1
CASSARTGDYNEQFF
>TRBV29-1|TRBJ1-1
CSVLPRVDGTEAFF
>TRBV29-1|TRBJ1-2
CSVGPGQLLNYGYTF
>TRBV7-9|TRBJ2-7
CASSPPGGEEQYF
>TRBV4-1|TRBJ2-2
CASSQVVSPGELFF
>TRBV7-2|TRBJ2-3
CASRLVGAGGGVGADTQYF
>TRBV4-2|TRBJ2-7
CASSQDTPDRSYEQYF
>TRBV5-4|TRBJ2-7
CASSLGGTGDEQYF
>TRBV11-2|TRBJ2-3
CASSLSGRAADTQYF
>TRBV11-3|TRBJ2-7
CASSFSLAEQYF
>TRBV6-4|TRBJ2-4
CASSDPSGLAGGKNIQYF
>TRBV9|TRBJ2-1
CASSVDSGRPPGNEQFF
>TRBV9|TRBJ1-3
CASSSHPGTEKGNTIYF
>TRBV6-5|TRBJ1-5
CASSSLEGGQPQHF
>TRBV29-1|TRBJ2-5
CSVENIRGRQETQYF
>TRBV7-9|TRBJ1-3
CASSMDRGSGNTIYF
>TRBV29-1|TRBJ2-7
CSVDTSSYEQYF